This is a list of T cell receptor beta chains from one sample in a study of regulatory T cells in long-lasting Graves disease. A single record per CDR3 protein comes from TCRdb applying MiXCR to the multiplex PCR reads. This table holds about 520,000 distinct CDR3 sequences, about 11% found once. In addition, the sample was reused for a study of T cells in Graves' hyperthyroidism and ophthalmopathy.

This specimen was peripheral blood mononuclear cells (PBMCs), taken at new diagnosis, from a patient treated with antithyroid drugs. These receptors were obtained from a woman under 40 with Graves disease. CDR3s include the opening cysteine and the closing phenylalanine or tryptophan. A D gene is named only where the DNA matches it firmly. A clone size is listed for some rows: how often the clone was seen (once, few, many), or a class if it is expanded.

clone size	D gene	V gene	J gene	CDR3 protein	CDR3 DNA
.	.	TRBV7-2	TRBJ2-2	CACSVVRDTGELFF	TGTGCCTGCTCAGTGGTGAGGGACACCGGGGAGCTGTTTTTT
many	.	TRBV29-1	TRBJ1-1	CSVETAGTTEAFF	TGCAGCGTTGAAACCGCGGGGACCACTGAAGCTTTCTTT
many	.	TRBV12-3/TRBV12-4	TRBJ2-5	CASSLDGQTQYF	TGTGCCAGCAGCTTAGATGGTCAGACCCAGTACTTC
many	.	TRBV6-1	TRBJ1-2	CASSELAGKANYGYTF	TGTGCCAGCAGTGAATTGGCAGGGAAAGCTAACTATGGCTACACCTTC
many	.	TRBV11-2	TRBJ2-7	CASSLDWGIPYEQYF	TGTGCCAGCAGTCTCGACTGGGGAATACCCTACGAGCAGTACTTC
.	TRBD2	TRBV2	TRBJ2-5	CASSEEASGRRKTQYF	TGTGCCAGCAGTGAGGAGGCTAGCGGGAGAAGGAAGACCCAGTACTTC
.	TRBD1	TRBV7-9	TRBJ1-2	CASSQTGEGYTF	TGTGCCAGCAGCCAGACAGGGGAGGGCTACACCTTC
.	TRBD2	TRBV14	TRBJ2-7	CASSQSTSGWLGNEQYF	TGTGCCAGCAGCCAAAGTACTAGCGGGTGGCTTGGGAACGAGCAGTACTTC
.	.	TRBV7-3	TRBJ2-2	CASSLTPGTSGELFF	TGTGCCAGCAGCTTGACACCGGGGACGTCCGGGGAGCTGTTTTTT
many	.	TRBV5-1	TRBJ2-5	CASSLRTGSQETQYF	TGCGCCAGCAGCTTGAGAACAGGTTCCCAAGAGACCCAGTACTTC
.	.	TRBV7-3	TRBJ2-6	CASSLKSGSGANVLTF	TGTGCCAGCAGCTTAAAGAGCGGCTCTGGGGCCAACGTCCTGACTTTC
many	.	TRBV20-1	TRBJ2-7	CSARPSDRPSYEQYF	TGCAGTGCTAGACCATCTGACAGGCCTTCCTACGAGCAGTACTTC
.	TRBD2	TRBV9	TRBJ2-3	CASSVGLAGGLDTQYF	TGTGCCAGCAGCGTAGGACTAGCGGGAGGTTTAGATACGCAGTATTTT
few	.	TRBV9	TRBJ2-5	CASSVAGGRQETQYF	TGTGCCAGCAGCGTAGCTGGCGGGCGCCAAGAGACCCAGTACTTC
many	TRBD1	TRBV28	TRBJ1-1	CASSLLISGGTEAFF	TGTGCCAGCAGTTTACTTATTTCAGGGGGCACTGAAGCTTTCTTT
many	.	TRBV7-2	TRBJ2-1	CASSLSGTRAYNEQFF	TGTGCCAGCAGCTTAAGTGGGACTCGGGCCTACAATGAGCAGTTCTTC
few	.	TRBV7-2	TRBJ1-2	CASSSGLGGGYTF	TGTGCCAGCAGCTCTGGGCTAGGGGGAGGCTACACCTTC
many	.	TRBV20-1	TRBJ1-4	CSARYRDEKLFF	TGCAGTGCTAGATATAGGGATGAAAAACTGTTTTTT
few	TRBD1	TRBV5-1	TRBJ1-2	CASSLGDSAYGYTF	TGCGCCAGCAGCTTGGGGGACAGCGCCTATGGCTACACCTTC
many	.	TRBV10-3	TRBJ1-1	CAISESNLGNTEAFF	TGTGCCATCAGTGAGTCGAATCTTGGGAACACTGAAGCTTTCTTT
many	TRBD1	TRBV7-2	TRBJ2-1	CASSILKQGSHYNEQFF	TGTGCCAGCAGCATCCTAAAACAGGGGAGCCACTACAATGAGCAGTTCTTC
many	.	TRBV6-5	TRBJ2-1	CASSYWAGNSYNEQFF	TGTGCCAGCAGTTACTGGGCGGGAAACTCCTACAATGAGCAGTTCTTC
many	TRBD1	TRBV29-1	TRBJ2-7	CSVGTASYEQYF	TGCAGCGTGGGGACAGCTTCCTACGAGCAGTACTTC
.	.	TRBV20-1	TRBJ2-1	CSVPPRVLSYNEQFF	TGCAGTGTTCCCCCCCGGGTCCTCTCCTACAATGAGCAGTTCTTC
.	TRBD2	TRBV27	TRBJ2-1	CASSSNSLAGAYNEQFF	TGTGCCAGCAGTTCGAACTCACTAGCGGGAGCCTACAATGAGCAGTTCTTC
.	.	TRBV5-5	TRBJ1-3	CASSSGGAPGNTIYF	TGTGCCAGCAGCTCTGGGGGGGCGCCAGGAAACACCATATATTTT
.	.	TRBV27	TRBJ2-3	CASSFLPTGLSTDTQYF	TGTGCCAGCAGTTTTCTCCCGACAGGTCTTAGCACAGATACGCAGTATTTT
many	.	TRBV3-1	TRBJ2-7	CASSQVFYEQYF	TGTGCCAGCAGCCAAGTCTTCTACGAGCAGTACTTC
many	.	TRBV5-1	TRBJ2-1	CASKAAVYNEQFF	TGCGCCAGCAAGGCGGCAGTCTACAATGAGCAGTTCTTC
.	.	TRBV2	TRBJ2-5	CASSGNQETQYF	TGTGCCAGCAGTGGCAACCAAGAGACCCAGTACTTC